This TCR beta chain was captured in a study of T-cell reconstitution after alpha-beta-depleted transplantation in children (dated by TCRdb to the mid-2010s). A note on the overall study: T-cell immune reconstitution after TCRalphabeta/CD19-depleted allogeneic hematopoietic cell transplantation in children was quantitatively tracked in the study by means of TCR repertoire profiling. The paper as a whole reports these results and caveats: Apparently early alphabetaT-cell count recovery about two months after transplant reportedly relied on only several hundred rapidly expanded clones derived from non-depleted graft cells. In some patients, high TCRbeta diversity at day 60 was attributed to recipient T cells and intrathymic progenitors that had survived conditioning. Over the following months the frequencies of hyperexpanded clones went down, and after one year T-cell counts and TCRbeta diversity were mostly credited to newly produced T cells.

This clonotype was recorded at least ten times. The antigen it recognizes is unknown. Base qualities are not recorded, but no much larger clone differs from it by a single base. In light of the paper, this sample's treatment or condition label describes: allogeneic hematopoietic cell transplantation with graft depleted of TCRalphabeta T cells and CD19 B cells. TCRalphabeta/CD19-depleted allogeneic hematopoietic cell grafts were given to the transplant recipients, all of whom were children. V and J are truncated by 6 bases and 2 bases respectively, leaving an intervening sequence of 11 bases. The CDR3 spans 14 residues, from the cysteine through the phenylalanine. The only DNA kept is the CDR3, 42 bases in frame from the first base. From the germline V gene, CDR1 is MNHEY and CDR2 is SVGAGI. Libraries were built with PCR. The data were produced on an Illumina HiSeq 2500. TCR library preparation used molecular barcoding, with unique molecular identifiers applied to normalize quantification of the TCRbeta repertoire. TCRdb reworked the public reads: Q25 trimming with fastp, MiXCR clone assembly, productive beta chains retained. Rows merge per CDR3 protein into single entries with the most common DNA and genes. The sample records under 100,000 distinct CDR3 sequences, about 14% of which are singletons. 15% to 20% of the sample lies in the top ten.

This specimen consisted of PBMCs, mostly from graft donor cells, obtained 180 days after TCRalphabeta/CD19-depleted stem cell transplant. This sequence was found in a male patient between 2 and 9 years old who had a stem cell transplant for acute lymphoblastic leukemia, so the T cells may come from the graft donor. The sequence links TRBV6-5 to TRBJ2-1; TRBD2 is a weak D gene call, 5 bases matching. The CDR3 reads as follows: CASSSRGTYNEQFF. The nucleotides read TGTGCCAGCAGCTCCCGGGGAACCTACAATGAGCAGTTCTTC.